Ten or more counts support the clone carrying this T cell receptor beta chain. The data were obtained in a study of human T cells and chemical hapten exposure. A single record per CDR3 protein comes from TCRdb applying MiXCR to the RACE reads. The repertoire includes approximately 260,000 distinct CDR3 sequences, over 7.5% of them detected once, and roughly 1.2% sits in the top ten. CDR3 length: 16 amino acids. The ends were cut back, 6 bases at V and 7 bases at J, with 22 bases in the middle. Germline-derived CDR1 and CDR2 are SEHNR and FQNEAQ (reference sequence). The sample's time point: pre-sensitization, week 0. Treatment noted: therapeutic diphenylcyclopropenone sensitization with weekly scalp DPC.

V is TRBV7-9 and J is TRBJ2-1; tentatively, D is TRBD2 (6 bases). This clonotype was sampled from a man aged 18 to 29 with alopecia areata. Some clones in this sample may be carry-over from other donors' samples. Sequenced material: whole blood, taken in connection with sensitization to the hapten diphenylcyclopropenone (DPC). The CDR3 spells CASRSVGGPLANEQFF. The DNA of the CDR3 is TGTGCCAGCAGGTCGGTGGGGGGACCCTTAGCGAATGAGCAGTTCTTC.